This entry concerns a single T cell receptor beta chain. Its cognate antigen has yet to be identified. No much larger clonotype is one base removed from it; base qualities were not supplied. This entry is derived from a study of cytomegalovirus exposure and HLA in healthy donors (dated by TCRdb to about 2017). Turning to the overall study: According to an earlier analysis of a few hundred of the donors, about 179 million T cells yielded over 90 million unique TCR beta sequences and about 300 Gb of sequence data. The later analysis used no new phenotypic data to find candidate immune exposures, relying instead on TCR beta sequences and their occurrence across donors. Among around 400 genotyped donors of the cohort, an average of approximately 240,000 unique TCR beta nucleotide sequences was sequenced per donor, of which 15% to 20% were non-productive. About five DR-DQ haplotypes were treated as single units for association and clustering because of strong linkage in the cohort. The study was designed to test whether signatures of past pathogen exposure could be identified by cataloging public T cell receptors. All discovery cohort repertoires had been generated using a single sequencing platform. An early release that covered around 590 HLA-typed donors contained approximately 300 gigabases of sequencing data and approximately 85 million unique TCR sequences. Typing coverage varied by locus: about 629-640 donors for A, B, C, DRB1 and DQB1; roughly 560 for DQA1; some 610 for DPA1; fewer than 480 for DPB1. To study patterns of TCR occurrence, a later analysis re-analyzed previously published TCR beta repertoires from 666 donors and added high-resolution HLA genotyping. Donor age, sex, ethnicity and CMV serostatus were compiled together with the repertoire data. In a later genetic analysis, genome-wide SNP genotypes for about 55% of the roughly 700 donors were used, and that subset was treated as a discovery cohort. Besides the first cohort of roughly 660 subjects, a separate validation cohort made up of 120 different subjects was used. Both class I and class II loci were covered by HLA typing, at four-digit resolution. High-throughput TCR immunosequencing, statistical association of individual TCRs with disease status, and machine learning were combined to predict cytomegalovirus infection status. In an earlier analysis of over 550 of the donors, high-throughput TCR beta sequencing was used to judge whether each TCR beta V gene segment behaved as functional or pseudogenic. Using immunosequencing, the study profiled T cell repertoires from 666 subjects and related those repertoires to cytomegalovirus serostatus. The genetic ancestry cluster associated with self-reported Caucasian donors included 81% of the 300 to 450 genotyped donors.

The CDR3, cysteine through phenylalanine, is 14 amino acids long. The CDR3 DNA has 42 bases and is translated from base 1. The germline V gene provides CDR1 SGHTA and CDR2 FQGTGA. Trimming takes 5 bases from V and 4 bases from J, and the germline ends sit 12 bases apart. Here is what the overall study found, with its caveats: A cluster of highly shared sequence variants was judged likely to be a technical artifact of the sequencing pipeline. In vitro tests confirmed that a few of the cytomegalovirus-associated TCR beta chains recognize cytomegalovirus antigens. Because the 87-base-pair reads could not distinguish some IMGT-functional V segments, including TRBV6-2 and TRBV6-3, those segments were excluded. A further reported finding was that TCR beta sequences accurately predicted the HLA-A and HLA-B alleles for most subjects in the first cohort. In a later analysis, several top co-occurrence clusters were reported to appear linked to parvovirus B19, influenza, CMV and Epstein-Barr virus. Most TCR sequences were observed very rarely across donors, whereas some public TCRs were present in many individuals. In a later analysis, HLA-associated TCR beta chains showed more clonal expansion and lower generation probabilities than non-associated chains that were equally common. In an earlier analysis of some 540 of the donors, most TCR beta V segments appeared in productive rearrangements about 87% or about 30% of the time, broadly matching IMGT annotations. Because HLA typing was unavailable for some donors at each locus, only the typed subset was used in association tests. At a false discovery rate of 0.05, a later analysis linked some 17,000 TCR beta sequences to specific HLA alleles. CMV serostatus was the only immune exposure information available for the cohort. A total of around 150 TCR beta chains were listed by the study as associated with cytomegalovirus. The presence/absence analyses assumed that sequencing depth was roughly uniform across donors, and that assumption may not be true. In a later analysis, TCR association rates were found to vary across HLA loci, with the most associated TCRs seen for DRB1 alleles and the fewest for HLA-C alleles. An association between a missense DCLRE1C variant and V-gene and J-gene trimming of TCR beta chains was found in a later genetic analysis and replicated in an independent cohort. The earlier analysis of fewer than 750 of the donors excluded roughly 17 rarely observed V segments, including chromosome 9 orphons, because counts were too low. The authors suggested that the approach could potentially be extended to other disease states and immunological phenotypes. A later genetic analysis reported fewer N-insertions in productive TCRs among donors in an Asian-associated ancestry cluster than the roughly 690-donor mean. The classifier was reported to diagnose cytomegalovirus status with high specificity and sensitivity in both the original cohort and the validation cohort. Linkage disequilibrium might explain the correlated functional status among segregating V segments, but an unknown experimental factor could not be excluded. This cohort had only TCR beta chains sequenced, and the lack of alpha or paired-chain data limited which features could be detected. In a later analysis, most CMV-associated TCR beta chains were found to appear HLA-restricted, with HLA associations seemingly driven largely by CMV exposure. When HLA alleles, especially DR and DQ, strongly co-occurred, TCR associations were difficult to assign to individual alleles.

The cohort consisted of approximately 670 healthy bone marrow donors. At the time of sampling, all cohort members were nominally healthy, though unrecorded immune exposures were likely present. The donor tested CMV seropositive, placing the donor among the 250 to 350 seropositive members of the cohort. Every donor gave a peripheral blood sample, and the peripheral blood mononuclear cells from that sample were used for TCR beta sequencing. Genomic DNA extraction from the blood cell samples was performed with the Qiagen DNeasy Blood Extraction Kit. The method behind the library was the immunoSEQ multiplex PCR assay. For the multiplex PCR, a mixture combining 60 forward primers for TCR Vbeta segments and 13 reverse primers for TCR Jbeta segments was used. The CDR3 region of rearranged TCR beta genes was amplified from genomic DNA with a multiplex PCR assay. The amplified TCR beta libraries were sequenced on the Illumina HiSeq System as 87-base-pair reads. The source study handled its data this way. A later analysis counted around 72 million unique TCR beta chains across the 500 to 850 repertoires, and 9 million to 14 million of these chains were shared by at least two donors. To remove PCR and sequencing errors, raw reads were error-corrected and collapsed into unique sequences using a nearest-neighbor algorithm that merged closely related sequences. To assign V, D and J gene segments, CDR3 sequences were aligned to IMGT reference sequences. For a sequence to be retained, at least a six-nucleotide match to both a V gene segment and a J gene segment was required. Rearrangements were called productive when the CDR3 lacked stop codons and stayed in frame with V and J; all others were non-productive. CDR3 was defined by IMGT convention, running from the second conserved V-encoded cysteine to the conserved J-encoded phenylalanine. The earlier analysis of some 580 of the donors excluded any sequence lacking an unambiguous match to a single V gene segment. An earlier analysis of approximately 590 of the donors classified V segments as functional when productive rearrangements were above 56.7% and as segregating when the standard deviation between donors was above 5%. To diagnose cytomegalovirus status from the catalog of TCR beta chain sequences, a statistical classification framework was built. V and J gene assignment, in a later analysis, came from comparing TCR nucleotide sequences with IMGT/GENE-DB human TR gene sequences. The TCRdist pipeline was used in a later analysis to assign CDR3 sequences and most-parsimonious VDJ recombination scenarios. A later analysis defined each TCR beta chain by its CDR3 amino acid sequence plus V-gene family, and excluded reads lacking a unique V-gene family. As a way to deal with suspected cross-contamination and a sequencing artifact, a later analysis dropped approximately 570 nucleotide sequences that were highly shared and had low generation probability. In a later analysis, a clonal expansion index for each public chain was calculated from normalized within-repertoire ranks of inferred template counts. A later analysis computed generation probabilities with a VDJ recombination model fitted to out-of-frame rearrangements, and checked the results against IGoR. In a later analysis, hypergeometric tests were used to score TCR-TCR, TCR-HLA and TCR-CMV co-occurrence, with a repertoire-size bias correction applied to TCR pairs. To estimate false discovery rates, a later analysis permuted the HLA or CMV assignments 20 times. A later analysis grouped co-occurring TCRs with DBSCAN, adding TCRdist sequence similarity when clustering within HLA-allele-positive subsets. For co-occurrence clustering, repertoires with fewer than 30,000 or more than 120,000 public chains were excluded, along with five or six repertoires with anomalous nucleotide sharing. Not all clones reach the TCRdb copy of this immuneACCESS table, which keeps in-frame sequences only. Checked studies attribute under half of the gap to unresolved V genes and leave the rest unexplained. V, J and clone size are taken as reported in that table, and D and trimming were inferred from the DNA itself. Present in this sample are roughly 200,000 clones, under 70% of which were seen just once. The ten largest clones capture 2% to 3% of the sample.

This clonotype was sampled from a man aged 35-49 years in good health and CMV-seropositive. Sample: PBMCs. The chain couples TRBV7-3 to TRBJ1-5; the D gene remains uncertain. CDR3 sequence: CASSPSGVNQPQHF. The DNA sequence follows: TGTGCCAGCAGCCCCAGCGGGGTGAATCAGCCCCAGCATTTT.